A selection of T cell receptor beta chains follows, all from one sample in a study of T-cell reconstitution after alpha-beta-depleted transplantation in children. TCRdb re-analysed the PCR reads in MiXCR, keeping a single row per CDR3 protein. The sample has 700,000 to 850,000 distinct CDR3 sequences; 15% to 20% are singletons. The sequencing used PBMCs, mostly from graft donor cells, collected 360 days after TCRalphabeta/CD19-depleted stem cell transplant. The origin of the receptors is a male patient aged 10 to 17 who had a stem cell transplant for acute lymphoblastic leukemia, so the T cells may come from the graft donor. The CDR3 runs from the conserved cysteine through the conserved F or W. A D gene is named only where the DNA matches it firmly. Part of the rows lack a size; the others show once, few, many or a class for expanded clones.

>TRBV15|TRBJ2-3|NA|TRBD2
CATSLGGGSSTDTQYF
TGTGCCACCAGCCTCGGCGGGGGGTCAAGCACAGATACGCAGTATTTT
>TRBV7-3|TRBJ2-1|many|NA
CASSLNGNGGNEQFF
TGTGCCAGCAGCTTAAATGGTAACGGGGGCAATGAGCAGTTCTTC
>TRBV7-3|TRBJ2-5|NA|NA
CASSLTNQRFQETQYF
TGTGCCAGCAGCTTAACAAATCAGAGGTTCCAAGAGACCCAGTACTTC
>TRBV20-1|TRBJ1-5|few|TRBD1
CSASRGTDNQPQHF
TGCAGTGCTAGCAGGGGGACGGACAATCAGCCCCAGCATTTT
>TRBV20-1|TRBJ2-7|NA|NA
CSARAWRQEAYEQYF
TGCAGTGCTCGCGCCTGGCGACAGGAAGCCTACGAGCAGTACTTC
>TRBV12-3/TRBV12-4|TRBJ1-4|few|TRBD1
CASSLPGQKKLFF
TGTGCCAGCAGCCTCCCGGGACAGAAAAAACTGTTTTTT
>TRBV29-1|TRBJ2-4|NA|NA
CSVDQGEGENIQYF
TGCAGCGTTGACCAGGGGGAGGGGGAAAACATTCAGTACTTC
>TRBV5-1|TRBJ2-7|NA|TRBD1
CASSLPGTATFYPYEQYF
TGCGCCAGCAGCCTGCCCGGGACAGCCACATTTTATCCCTACGAGCAGTACTTC
>TRBV7-3|TRBJ2-2|many|NA
CASSFGRATGELFF
TGTGCCAGCAGCTTCGGCAGGGCCACCGGGGAGCTGTTTTTT
>TRBV7-9|TRBJ1-5|few|NA
CASGEQGGGNQPQHF
TGTGCCAGCGGCGAACAGGGAGGCGGCAATCAGCCCCAGCATTTT
>TRBV7-3|TRBJ1-1|NA|NA
CASLATGGTEAFF
TGTGCCAGCCTTGCGACAGGTGGCACTGAAGCTTTCTTT
>TRBV6-1|TRBJ2-2|NA|NA
CASSEGVPTGELFF
TGTGCCAGCAGTGAGGGAGTACCGACCGGGGAGCTGTTTTTT
>TRBV2|TRBJ2-7|NA|TRBD2
CASSDRTSGLYEQYF
TGTGCCAGCAGTGATAGGACTAGCGGACTTTACGAGCAGTACTTC
>TRBV5-1|TRBJ2-3|NA|TRBD2
CASSLDRPGLAKDTQYF
TGCGCCAGCAGCTTGGATCGGCCGGGACTAGCAAAAGATACGCAGTATTTT
>TRBV18|TRBJ2-7|few|NA
CASSPPKGSYEQYF
TGTGCCAGCTCACCACCAAAGGGCTCCTACGAGCAGTACTTC
>TRBV18|TRBJ2-1|NA|TRBD1
CASSPLGTGPYRIYNEQFF
TGTGCCAGCTCACCACTCGGGACAGGGCCCTATAGGATTTACAATGAGCAGTTCTTC
>TRBV4-2|TRBJ2-1|NA|NA
CASSQTTGAPYNEQFF
TGTGCCAGCAGCCAAACGACGGGAGCCCCCTACAATGAGCAGTTCTTC
>TRBV3-1|TRBJ2-7|NA|TRBD1
CASSRPGTGYYEQYF
TGTGCCAGCAGCCGCCCCGGGACAGGGTACTACGAGCAGTACTTC
>TRBV5-1|TRBJ2-1|NA|TRBD2
CASSLRTSGIDEQFF
TGCGCCAGCAGCTTGCGGACTAGCGGGATCGATGAGCAGTTCTTC
>TRBV29-1|TRBJ2-7|few|NA
CSVESQERSYEQYF
TGCAGCGTTGAAAGTCAGGAGAGGAGCTACGAGCAGTACTTC
>TRBV7-9|TRBJ2-7|NA|TRBD2
CASSFGLAGGPDEQYF
TGTGCCAGCAGCTTCGGACTAGCGGGAGGGCCCGACGAGCAGTACTTC
>TRBV12-3/TRBV12-4|TRBJ2-1|few|TRBD2
CASRRGSGRSGAPNEQFF
TGTGCCAGCAGGAGGGGTAGCGGGAGAAGTGGGGCCCCCAATGAGCAGTTCTTC
>TRBV4-2|TRBJ2-5|few|NA
CASSQDQDLVETQYF
TGTGCCAGCAGCCAAGATCAGGACCTGGTGGAGACCCAGTACTTC
>TRBV19|TRBJ1-3|NA|NA
CASSILLGPGNTIYF
TGTGCCAGTAGTATTCTACTGGGGCCTGGAAACACCATATATTTT
>TRBV12-3/TRBV12-4|TRBJ2-7|few|NA
CASSFWLYEQYF
TGTGCCAGCAGTTTTTGGCTCTACGAGCAGTACTTC
>TRBV5-1|TRBJ2-7|few|NA
CASSLAGGRVFYEQYF
TGCGCCAGCAGCTTGGCCGGGGGTCGAGTTTTCTACGAGCAGTACTTC
>TRBV7-3|TRBJ2-7|many|NA
CASSLIDRYEQYF
TGTGCCAGCAGCTTAATTGACAGATACGAGCAGTACTTC
>TRBV6-1|TRBJ2-1|NA|TRBD1
CASRDGTGYYNEQFF
TGTGCCAGCAGGGATGGGACAGGGTACTACAATGAGCAGTTCTTC